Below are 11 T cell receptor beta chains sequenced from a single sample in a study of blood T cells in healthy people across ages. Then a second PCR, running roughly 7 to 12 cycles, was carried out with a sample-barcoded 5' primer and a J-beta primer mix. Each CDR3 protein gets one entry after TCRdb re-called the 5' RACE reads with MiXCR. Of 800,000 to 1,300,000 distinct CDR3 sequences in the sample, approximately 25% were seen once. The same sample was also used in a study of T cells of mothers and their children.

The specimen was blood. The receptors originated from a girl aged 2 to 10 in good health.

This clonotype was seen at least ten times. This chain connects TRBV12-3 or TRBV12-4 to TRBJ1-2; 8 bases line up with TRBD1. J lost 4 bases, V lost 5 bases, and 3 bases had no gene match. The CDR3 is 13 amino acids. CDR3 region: CASSPQGGYGYTF. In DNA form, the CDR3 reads TGTGCCAGCAGTCCACAGGGGGGCTATGGCTACACCTTC.

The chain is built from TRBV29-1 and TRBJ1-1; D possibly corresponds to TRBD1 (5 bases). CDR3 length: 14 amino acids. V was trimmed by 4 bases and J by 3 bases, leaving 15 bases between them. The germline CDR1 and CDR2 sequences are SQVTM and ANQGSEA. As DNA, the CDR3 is TGCAGCGTTGTGAGGGTTTTACAGGACACTGAAGCTTTCTTT. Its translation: CSVVRVLQDTEAFF.

The CDR3 loop is CASSQVVQTSYNEQFF. In DNA form, the CDR3 reads TGCGCCAGCAGCCAAGTGGTCCAAACCTCCTACAATGAGCAGTTCTTC. This sequence joins TRBV4-3 and TRBJ2-1; no clear D. The CDR3 is made up of 16 amino acids. The V end was cut by 1 base, the J end by 0 bases, with 10 bases between. CDR1 is LGHNA, CDR2 YSLEER, per germline.

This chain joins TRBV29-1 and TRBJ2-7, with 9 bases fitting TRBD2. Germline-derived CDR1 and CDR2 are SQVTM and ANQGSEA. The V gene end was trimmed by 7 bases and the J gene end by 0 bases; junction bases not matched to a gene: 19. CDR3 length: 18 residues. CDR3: CSAGRGPLSGRFSYEQYF. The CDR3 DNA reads TGCAGCGCAGGTAGGGGACCGCTGAGCGGGAGGTTCTCCTACGAGCAGTACTTC.

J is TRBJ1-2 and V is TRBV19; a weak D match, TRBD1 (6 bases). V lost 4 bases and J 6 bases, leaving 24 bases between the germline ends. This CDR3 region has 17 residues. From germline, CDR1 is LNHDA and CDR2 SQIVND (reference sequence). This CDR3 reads CASSTEHTSRGVNGYTF. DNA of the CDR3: TGTGCCAGTAGTACCGAACATACTTCAAGGGGGGTAAATGGCTACACCTTC.

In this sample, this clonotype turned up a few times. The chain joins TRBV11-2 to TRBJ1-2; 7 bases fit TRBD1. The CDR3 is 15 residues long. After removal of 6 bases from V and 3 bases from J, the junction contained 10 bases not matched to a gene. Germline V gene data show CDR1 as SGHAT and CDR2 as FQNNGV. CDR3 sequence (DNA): TGTGCCAGCAGAAGAGACAGGGCCGATTACTATGGCTACACCTTC. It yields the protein CASRRDRADYYGYTF.

This CDR3 is CASSSSWDEQYF. DNA for the CDR3: TGTGCCAGCAGCTCTTCTTGGGACGAGCAGTACTTC. V is TRBV11-3 and J is TRBJ2-7, with unresolved D. Germline loops: CDR1 SGHNT, CDR2 YENEEA. This CDR3 has 12 residues. V lost 4 bases and J lost 5, with 9 bases in between.

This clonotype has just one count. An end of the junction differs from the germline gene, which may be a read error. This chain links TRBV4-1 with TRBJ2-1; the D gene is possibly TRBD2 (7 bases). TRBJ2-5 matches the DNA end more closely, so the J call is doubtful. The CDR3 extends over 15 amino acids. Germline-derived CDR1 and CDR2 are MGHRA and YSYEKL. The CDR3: CASGQDPGGGETQYF. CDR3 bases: TGCGCCAGCGGCCAAGACCCGGGGGGCGGGGAGACCCAGTACTTC.

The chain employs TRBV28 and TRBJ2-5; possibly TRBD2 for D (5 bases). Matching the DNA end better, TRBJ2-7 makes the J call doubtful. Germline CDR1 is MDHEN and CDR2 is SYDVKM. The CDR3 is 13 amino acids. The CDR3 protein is CASSLLRDYEQYF. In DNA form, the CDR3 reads TGTGCCAGCAGTCTTTTGAGGGACTACGAGCAGTACTTC.

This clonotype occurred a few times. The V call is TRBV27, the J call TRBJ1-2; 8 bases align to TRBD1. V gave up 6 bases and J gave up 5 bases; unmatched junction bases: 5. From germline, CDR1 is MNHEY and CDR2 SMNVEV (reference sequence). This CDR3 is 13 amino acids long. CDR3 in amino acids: CASRGQDLYGYTF. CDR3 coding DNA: TGTGCCAGCAGGGGACAGGACCTATATGGCTACACCTTC.

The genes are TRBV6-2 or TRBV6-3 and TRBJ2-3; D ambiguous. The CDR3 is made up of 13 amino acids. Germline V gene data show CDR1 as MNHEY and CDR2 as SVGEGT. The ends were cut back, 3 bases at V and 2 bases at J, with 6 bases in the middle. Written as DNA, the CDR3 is TGTGCCAGCAGTTATTTTCCCACAGATACGCAGTATTTT. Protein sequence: CASSYFPTDTQYF.